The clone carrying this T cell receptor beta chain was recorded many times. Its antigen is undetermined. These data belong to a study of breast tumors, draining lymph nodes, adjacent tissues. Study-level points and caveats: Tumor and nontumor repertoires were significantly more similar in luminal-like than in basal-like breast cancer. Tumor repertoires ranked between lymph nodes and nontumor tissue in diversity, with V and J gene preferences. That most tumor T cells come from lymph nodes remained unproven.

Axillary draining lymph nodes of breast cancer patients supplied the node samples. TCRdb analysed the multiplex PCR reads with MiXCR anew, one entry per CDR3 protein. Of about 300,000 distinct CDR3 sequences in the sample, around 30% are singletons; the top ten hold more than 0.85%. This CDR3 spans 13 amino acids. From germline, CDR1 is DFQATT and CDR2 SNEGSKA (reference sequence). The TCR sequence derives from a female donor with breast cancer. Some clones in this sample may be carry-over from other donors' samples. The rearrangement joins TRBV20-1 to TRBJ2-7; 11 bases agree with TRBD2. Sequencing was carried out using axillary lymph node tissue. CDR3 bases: TGCAGCATAGCGGGAGGGTACTCCTACGAGCAGTACTTC. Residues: CSIAGGYSYEQYF.